One and the same sample provided the 6 T cell receptor beta chains below, sequenced in a study of sequential checkpoint blockade in melanoma. Treatment indicated: randomized to nivolumab then ipilimumab (arm A) or the reverse (arm B). Sequencing used immunoSEQ multiplex PCR; TCRdb keeps in-frame clones, though not all of them. The sample has approximately 12,000 clones; around two thirds are singletons. Here the sequenced sample was CD8+ T cells sorted from blood (inferred from file names), taken from a patient given nivolumab and ipilimumab in sequence. All receptors come from a human donor with melanoma.

The chain couples TRBV10-3 to TRBJ1-1, with D possibly TRBD1 on 5 matching bases. The CDR3 is 12 amino acids. The germline V and J ends were trimmed by 8 bases and 3 bases, with 10 bases remaining between them. Germline CDR1 ENHRY, CDR2 SYGVKD. CDR3 nucleotide sequence: TGTGCCATCCGGCAGGGTGACACTGAAGCTTTCTTT. Translation gives CAIRQGDTEAFF.

The rearrangement links TRBV6-6 to TRBJ1-3; D may be TRBD1 (6 bases). With 9 bases removed from V and 3 bases from J, the gap between germline ends came to 9 bases. Germline V gene data show CDR1 as MNHNY and CDR2 as SVGAGI (reference sequence). The CDR3 is 12 amino acids. The DNA for the CDR3 is TGTGCCAGTGAGGGGGTTGGAAACACCATATATTTT. Amino acids: CASEGVGNTIYF.

This chain uses TRBV11-2 with TRBJ2-3; 10 nucleotides agree with TRBD2. The CDR3 is 14 residues long. Germline lookup yields CDR1 SGHAT and CDR2 FQNNGV. J was trimmed by 10 bases and V by 4 bases; bases with no gene match: 8. As DNA, the CDR3 is TGTGCCAGCAGCTCAGCGGGGGGGCGGTCAGCGCAGTATTTT. This encodes CASSSAGGRSAQYF.

The chain carries TRBV7-6 and TRBJ2-3; D is uncertain. Deletions cut 3 bases from V and 2 bases from J, with 12 bases between. CDR1 is SGHVS and CDR2 is FNYEAQ in the germline V gene. This CDR3 region has 15 residues. The CDR3 loop reads CASSFPRKDTDTQYF. CDR3 coding DNA: TGTGCCAGCAGCTTTCCCAGGAAGGACACAGATACGCAGTATTTT.

J is TRBJ1-1 and V is TRBV7-9; TRBD1 agrees at 7 bases. Trimming removed 0 bases from V and 2 bases from J; junction bases left unmatched: 3. Germline lookup yields CDR1 SEHNR and CDR2 FQNEAQ (reference sequence). The CDR3 consists of 15 residues. The CDR3, as DNA: TGTGCCAGCAGCTTAGCCCAGGGGGACAACACTGAAGCTTTCTTT. Protein: CASSLAQGDNTEAFF.

This clone turned up a few times. J is TRBJ2-7 and V is TRBV27; 9 nucleotides match TRBD2. There are 16 residues in the CDR3. Germline values: CDR1 MNHEY, CDR2 SMNVEV (reference sequence). V shed 5 bases and J 2 bases; nucleotides not matched to a gene: 10. CDR3 in amino acids: CASSPVGRGGPYEQYF. CDR3 sequence (DNA): TGTGCCAGCAGTCCCGTCGGGCGGGGGGGCCCCTACGAGCAGTACTTC.